The 14 T cell receptor beta chains presented below share a single source sample, sequenced in a study of blood T cell repertoires in COVID-19. This table comes from immunoSEQ multiplex PCR, and its TCRdb copy is limited to in-frame clones, with some not included. Of under 130,000 clones detected, roughly nine tenths appear once; the ten largest clones hold under 20%. Specimen: peripheral blood. These receptors were collected from a woman of 80 years or more in a cohort sampled during active COVID-19.

This clone has just one count. The rearrangement links TRBV14 to TRBJ2-7, with TRBD2 matching over 13 bases. Germline CDR1 is SGHDN and CDR2 is FVKESK. With V trimmed by 3 bases and J by 3 bases, 8 bases remained unmatched. The CDR3 has 17 amino acids. In DNA, the CDR3 is TGTGCCAGCAGCCAGCCACCGGGACTAGCGGGGAACTACGAGCAGTACTTC. Protein: CASSQPPGLAGNYEQYF.

This sequence joins TRBV13 and TRBJ2-3, with TRBD2 matching over 13 bases. CDR1 PRHDT and CDR2 FYEKMQ come from the germline V gene (reference sequence). The CDR3 is 17 residues long. V trimming: 5 bases; J trimming: 2 bases; junction bases outside the gene matches: 7. The chain's CDR3 is CASSTRTSGGNTDTQYF. The CDR3 DNA reads TGTGCCAGCAGCACCAGGACTAGCGGGGGCAACACAGATACGCAGTATTTT.

The chain has TRBV5-4 and TRBJ1-2; D is perhaps TRBD1 (5 bases). V lost 0 bases to trimming and J lost 4 bases, with 13 bases between them. The CDR3 has 15 amino acids. Germline CDR1 is SGHNT and CDR2 is YYREEE (reference sequence). The CDR3 loop reads CASSLGRALLYGYTF. CDR3 sequence (DNA): TGTGCCAGCAGCTTGGGCAGGGCACTACTCTATGGCTACACCTTC.

The chain links TRBV4-1 to TRBJ2-2; 10 nucleotides match TRBD1. The CDR3 loop spans 15 amino acids. The junction had 5 bases not matched to a gene; V was cut back by 4 bases and J by 6 bases. Germline V gene data show CDR1 as MGHRA and CDR2 as YSYEKL. CDR3 amino acids: CASSPVTGGSGELFF. In DNA form, the CDR3 reads TGCGCCAGCAGCCCAGTGACAGGGGGCTCCGGGGAGCTGTTTTTT.

The chain has TRBV4-2 and TRBJ2-7, with TRBD1 matching over 7 bases. This CDR3 is 14 amino acids long. Trimming removed 4 bases from V and 3 bases from J; junction bases left unmatched: 6. CDR1 and CDR2 (germline): LGHNA, YNFKEQ. The CDR3 sequence: CASSRTGQIYEQYF. CDR3 sequence (DNA): TGTGCCAGCAGCCGCACGGGACAGATCTACGAGCAGTACTTC.

The CDR3 spells CASSFIKAGTGELFF. The CDR3 DNA is TGTGCCAGCAGCTTCATAAAGGCGGGGACCGGGGAGCTGTTTTTT. V usage is TRBV11-3 and J usage is TRBJ2-2, with D tentatively TRBD2 (6 bases). CDR3 length: 15 amino acids. The germline V gene has CDR1 SGHNT and CDR2 YENEEA. V lost 3 bases and J lost 5, with 13 bases in between.

This CDR3 reads CASSPGSQETQYF. The CDR3 region has the DNA TGCGCCAGCAGCCCGGGGTCACAAGAGACCCAGTACTTC. This sequence joins TRBV23-1 and TRBJ2-5, with a possible D match to TRBD2 (5 bases). TRBV23-1 is an open reading frame whose function is uncertain. CDR3 length: 13 amino acids. V lost 6 bases to trimming and J lost 2 bases, with 10 bases between them.

The chain couples TRBV23-1 to TRBJ1-1; tentative D call: TRBD1 (6 bases). TRBV23-1 is annotated as an ORF whose role is uncertain. The CDR3 contains 15 residues. Between the trimmed V and J ends, which lost 0 bases and 2 bases, there was a span of 10 bases. CDR3 nucleotide sequence: TGCGCCAGCAGTCAATCGGGCAGGGGAAACACTGAAGCTTTCTTT. Translation: CASSQSGRGNTEAFF.

This clone has only a few counts. V usage is TRBV4-1 and J usage is TRBJ2-7; TRBD1 agrees at 8 bases. The CDR3 is 18 amino acids. J gave up 1 base and V 0 bases, and 11 bases lay outside the gene matches. Looked up from germline, CDR1 is MGHRA and CDR2 is YSYEKL. The CDR3 DNA follows: TGCGCCAGCAGCCAAGATGCAGGCCAGGGGGCAGGGTCCTACGAGCAGTACTTC. Translating gives CASSQDAGQGAGSYEQYF.

This chain joins TRBV5-1 and TRBJ2-2; the D is unclear. Germline V CDR1 and CDR2: SGHRS, YFSETQ. The CDR3 sequence is 14 residues long. Trimming removed 3 bases from V and 6 bases from J, with 12 bases in between. Here the CDR3 DNA reads TGCGCCAGCAGCTCCGACTTCCCGGCCGGGGAGCTGTTTTTT. It codes for CASSSDFPAGELFF.

The chain couples TRBV5-1 to TRBJ2-5, with unresolved D. The CDR3 sequence is 13 residues long. CDR1 and CDR2 (germline): SGHRS, YFSETQ. Deletions cut 6 bases from V and 1 base from J, with 10 bases between. The CDR3 bases are TGCGCCAGCAACTCCTTAACCCAAGAGACCCAGTACTTC. Protein: CASNSLTQETQYF.

This chain uses TRBV30 with TRBJ2-3; 7 nucleotides agree with TRBD1. Germline CDR1 is GTSNPN and CDR2 is SVGIG (reference sequence). V trimming: 4 bases; J trimming: 2 bases; junction bases outside the gene matches: 9. This CDR3 is built from 15 residues. CDR3 nucleotides: TGTGCCTGGAATTCTCCCGGGACAGTCACAGATACGCAGTATTTT. Translating gives CAWNSPGTVTDTQYF.

This clone was observed a handful of times. J is TRBJ2-1 and V is TRBV10-1, with 14 bases aligning to TRBD2. Germline CDR1 and CDR2: WNHNN and SYGVQD (reference sequence). The V and J ends lost 7 bases and 8 bases, in that order; junction bases with no gene match: 4. This CDR3 has 14 amino acids. The CDR3 sequence is CASTGTSGGDEQFF. The CDR3 nucleotides read TGCGCCAGCACCGGGACTAGCGGGGGTGATGAGCAGTTCTTC.

The chain combines TRBV18 with TRBJ1-2, with D possibly TRBD1 on 5 matching bases. The CDR3 covers 13 residues. CDR1 and CDR2 from the germline V gene are KGHSH and LQKENI. With 2 bases removed from V and 2 bases from J, the gap between germline ends came to 6 bases. The CDR3 region has the DNA TGTGCCAGCTCACCAGACAGAAACTATGGCTACACCTTC. It codes for CASSPDRNYGYTF.